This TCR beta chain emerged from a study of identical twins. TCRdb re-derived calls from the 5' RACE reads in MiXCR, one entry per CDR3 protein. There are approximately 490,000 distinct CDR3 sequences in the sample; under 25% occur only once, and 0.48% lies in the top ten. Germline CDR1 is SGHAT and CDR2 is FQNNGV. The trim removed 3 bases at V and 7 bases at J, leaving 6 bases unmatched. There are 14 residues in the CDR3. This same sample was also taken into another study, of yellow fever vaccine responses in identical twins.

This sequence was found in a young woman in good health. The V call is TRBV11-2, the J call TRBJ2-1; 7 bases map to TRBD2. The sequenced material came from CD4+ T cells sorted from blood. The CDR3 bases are TGTGCCAGCAGCTTCACCGGGACTACGAATGAGCAGTTCTTC. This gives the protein CASSFTGTTNEQFF.